This TCR beta chain is drawn from a study of T-cell memory formation after mild COVID-19. For the study at large: The TCR clusters were mostly specific to one donor. Regarding the study as a whole: Several responding clones turned up in pre-infection memory, indicating that cross-reactive memory may have taken part. Among CD4+ contracting clones, most were CM and EM, and CD8+ ones EMRA. Day 15 to 85 contracting clones showed balanced CD4/CD8; day 15 to 37 expanders favored CD4+.

The germline V gene has CDR1 SNHLY and CDR2 FYNNEI. V was trimmed by 4 bases and J by 2 bases, leaving 8 bases between them. The CDR3 totals 13 residues. TCRdb re-called the 5' RACE reads with MiXCR, one entry per CDR3 protein. The table has about 260,000 distinct CDR3 sequences, 16% seen once. This clonotype was seen more than once but under ten times. No antigen is known for it. This chain connects TRBV2 to TRBJ2-5, with D possibly TRBD2 on 5 matching bases. Sequenced material: PBMCs or a T cell subset sorted from them (not recorded which). This TCR was recovered from a young man who had mild COVID-19 (a few samples of this study predate the infection). Cell type and time point are not known. The CDR3 DNA sequence: TGTGCCAGCAGTGGGTCGGGACAAGAGACCCAGTACTTC. This codes for CASSGSGQETQYF.